This note documents a single T cell receptor beta chain sequence. This sample was taken from a study of technical replicates of blood from a handful of donors. Sequencing used immunoSEQ multiplex PCR; TCRdb keeps in-frame clones, though not all of them. The sample holds tens of thousands of clones; about 98% are singletons and the top ten take approximately 0.17%. V dropped 4 bases and J dropped 3 bases, with 7 bases sitting between them. Germline V CDR1 and CDR2: MNHEY, SVGAGI. The CDR3 sequence is 13 residues long. The origin of this receptor is a human donor in good health. This chain uses TRBV6-5 with TRBJ1-5, with a tentative D call TRBD1 (5 bases). The sequenced material came from T cells isolated from PBMCs. The CDR3 loop is CASSLDNNQPQHF. In DNA, the CDR3 is TGTGCCAGCAGTTTGGACAACAATCAGCCCCAGCATTTT.